The rows below give T cell receptor beta chains drawn from one sample of a study of immune evolution from preneoplasia to lung adenocarcinoma. Data came from immunoSEQ multiplex PCR; TCRdb stores just in-frame clones and leaves some out. The data show approximately 12,000 clones, roughly 88% seen once. What was sequenced was FFPE invasive lung adenocarcinoma tissue. These receptors all come from a person aged 70 to 85 with invasive lung adenocarcinoma. Each CDR3 is given with its conserved first and last residue. Fields, in order: J gene, clone size, V gene, D gene, CDR3 protein, CDR3 DNA. The D gene is left open where the match is weak. The listing skips clone size in some rows; elsewhere it reads once, few, many or a size class.

>TRBJ1-5|.|TRBV2|.
CASSYRDSNQPQHF
TGTGCCAGCAGTTACAGGGATAGCAATCAGCCCCAGCATTTT
>TRBJ2-2|.|TRBV6-5|.
CASSPGTGELFF
TGTGCCAGCAGCCCTGGGACCGGGGAGCTGTTTTTT
>TRBJ1-1|.|TRBV5-1|.
CASSYLSTVNTEAFF
TGCGCCAGCAGCTACCTTTCGACCGTAAACACTGAAGCTTTCTTT
>TRBJ2-1|.|TRBV6-6|.
CASSHQGNRDEQFF
TGTGCCAGCAGTCACCAGGGGAATCGGGATGAGCAGTTCTTC
>TRBJ2-2|.|TRBV2|TRBD2
CASSAGKRGGTGELFF
TGTGCCAGCAGTGCGGGGAAGCGGGGGGGCACCGGGGAGCTGTTTTTT
>TRBJ2-7|once|TRBV7-2|.
CASSLAGGGFYEQYF
TGTGCCAGCAGCTTAGCGGGGGGAGGTTTCTACGAGCAGTACTTC
>TRBJ1-1|.|TRBV29-1|TRBD1
CSARGQTRGAFF
TGCAGCGCCAGGGGGCAAACACGGGGAGCTTTCTTT
>TRBJ2-1|.|TRBV28|.
CASSLSRGYNEQFF
TGTGCCAGCAGTTTATCTCGGGGATACAATGAGCAGTTCTTC
>TRBJ2-6|.|TRBV28|.
CASRQGPSGANVLTF
TGTGCCAGCAGACAGGGCCCATCTGGGGCCAACGTCCTGACTTTC
>TRBJ1-4|.|TRBV4-2|.
CASSHKATETGMNEKLFF
TGTGCCAGCAGCCATAAGGCGACGGAAACAGGGATGAATGAAAAACTGTTTTTT
>TRBJ2-6|.|TRBV18|.
CASSPPGSGANVLTF
TGTGCCAGCTCACCCCCCGGGTCTGGGGCCAACGTCCTGACTTTC
>TRBJ2-5|.|TRBV2|TRBD2
CASSVSGGRQETQYF
TGTGCCAGCAGTGTCTCGGGAGGAAGGCAAGAGACCCAGTACTTC
>TRBJ2-6|once|TRBV9|.
CASSVGARGLPGANVLTF
TGTGCCAGCAGCGTAGGGGCCCGGGGGCTACCAGGGGCCAACGTCCTGACTTTC
>TRBJ2-3|.|TRBV7-8|TRBD1
CASTKNAFDRGRDTQYF
TGTGCCAGCACCAAAAACGCTTTCGACAGGGGGCGGGATACGCAGTATTTT
>TRBJ1-2|.|TRBV5-1|.
CASSLGGTDGGFYGYTF
TGCGCCAGCAGCTTGGGCGGGACGGATGGGGGATTTTATGGCTACACCTTC
>TRBJ1-5|.|TRBV28|TRBD1
CASRTGLYSNQPQHF
TGTGCCAGCAGGACAGGGCTTTATAGCAATCAGCCCCAGCATTTT
>TRBJ1-2|few|TRBV10-3|TRBD1
CAIKGPGGNYGYTF
TGTGCCATCAAGGGCCCAGGGGGAAACTATGGCTACACCTTC
>TRBJ2-1|once|TRBV7-2|TRBD2
CASSSGLAGTYNEQFF
TGTGCCAGCAGCTCGGGACTAGCGGGGACCTACAATGAGCAGTTCTTC
>TRBJ1-1|.|TRBV7-2|.
CASSARVLEREAFF
TGTGCCAGCAGCGCACGGGTTTTAGAACGGGAAGCTTTCTTT
>TRBJ2-7|.|TRBV12-5|.
CASGVSPSYEQYF
TGTGCTAGTGGAGTTTCCCCCTCCTACGAGCAGTACTTC
>TRBJ2-3|.|TRBV5-1|.
CASSLAPGSTDTQYF
TGCGCCAGCAGCTTGGCTCCGGGGAGCACAGATACGCAGTATTTT
>TRBJ2-7|.|TRBV4-2|TRBD2
CASSQDSPRLAPVGEQYF
TGTGCCAGCAGCCAAGACTCCCCCCGACTAGCCCCAGTGGGGGAGCAGTACTTC
>TRBJ2-5|.|TRBV9|.
CASSPRWGFGETQYF
TGTGCCAGCAGCCCCCGTTGGGGGTTTGGGGAGACCCAGTACTTC
>TRBJ1-1|few|TRBV6-5|.
CASSYSGWDTEAFF
TGTGCCAGCAGTTACTCTGGTTGGGACACTGAAGCTTTCTTT
>TRBJ2-5|.|TRBV15|.
CATSSRGGGETQYF
TGTGCCACCAGCAGTAGGGGTGGCGGAGAGACCCAGTACTTC
>TRBJ2-1|.|TRBV11-1|TRBD2
CASSLRALAGGSYNEQFF
TGTGCCAGCAGTTTAAGGGCGCTAGCGGGGGGCTCCTACAATGAGCAGTTCTTC
>TRBJ2-5|once|TRBV27|.
CASRQVGGQRETQYF
TGTGCCAGCAGGCAAGTTGGGGGGCAACGAGAGACCCAGTACTTC
>TRBJ2-1|.|TRBV10-1|TRBD2
CASKGSGGAFRDEQFF
TGCGCCAGCAAAGGGAGCGGGGGGGCCTTCAGGGATGAGCAGTTCTTC
>TRBJ2-7|.|TRBV11-3|.
CASSLSSGTYEQYF
TGTGCCAGCAGCTTAAGCAGTGGAACCTACGAGCAGTACTTC
>TRBJ1-1|.|TRBV5-1|.
CASSYTGPRNTEAFF
TGCGCCAGCAGCTACACCGGGCCCCGGAACACTGAAGCTTTCTTT
>TRBJ1-1|once|TRBV28|.
CASSLGFSEAFF
TGTGCCAGCAGTTTAGGGTTTTCTGAAGCTTTCTTT
>TRBJ1-1|.|TRBV9|TRBD1
CASSVGTGYTEAFF
TGTGCCAGCAGCGTAGGGACAGGATACACTGAAGCTTTCTTT
>TRBJ1-1|.|TRBV7-2|.
CASSLGAQAWNTEAFF
TGTGCCAGCAGCTTAGGGGCTCAAGCCTGGAACACTGAAGCTTTCTTT
>TRBJ1-5|.|TRBV2|.
CASSADSNQPQHF
TGTGCCAGCTCAGCAGATAGCAATCAGCCCCAGCATTTT
>TRBJ1-2|.|TRBV29-1|.
CSHWSEGGYTF
TGCAGCCACTGGTCAGAGGGAGGCTACACCTTC
>TRBJ1-4|.|TRBV7-9|.
CASSFTGGKLFF
TGTGCCAGCAGCTTTACAGGAGGAAAACTGTTTTTT
>TRBJ2-7|few|TRBV7-3|TRBD2
CASSLLAGGMEEQYF
TGTGCCAGCAGCCTCCTAGCGGGAGGGATGGAGGAGCAGTACTTC
>TRBJ2-3|.|TRBV6-1|TRBD2
CASSEFGGAGTDTQYF
TGTGCCAGCAGTGAATTCGGGGGGGCTGGGACAGATACGCAGTATTTT
>TRBJ2-3|.|TRBV28|.
CASSLRAGDTQYF
TGTGCCAGCAGTTTACGGGCCGGAGATACGCAGTATTTT
>TRBJ2-7|.|TRBV10-3|TRBD2
CAISGLEGTSGGSSYEQYF
TGTGCCATCAGTGGTCTAGAAGGGACTAGCGGGGGGTCTTCATACGAGCAGTACTTC
>TRBJ1-2|few|TRBV30|TRBD1
CACWTGRGYGYTF
TGTGCCTGTTGGACAGGTCGAGGCTATGGCTACACCTTC
>TRBJ2-7|few|TRBV6-1|.
CASSASEHTTYEQYF
TGTGCCAGCAGTGCCTCTGAGCACACCACCTACGAGCAGTACTTC
>TRBJ2-3|.|TRBV5-6|TRBD2
CASRPRAGEGDTQYF
TGTGCCAGCAGACCGAGAGCGGGAGAAGGTGATACGCAGTATTTT
>TRBJ2-7|.|TRBV30|TRBD1
CAWSETGGIYEQYF
TGTGCCTGGAGTGAGACAGGGGGCATCTACGAGCAGTACTTC
>TRBJ1-2|.|TRBV16|.
CASSQSPASNYGYTF
TGTGCCAGCAGCCAATCGCCAGCTTCTAACTATGGCTACACCTTC
>TRBJ2-7|.|TRBV18|.
CASSPPFFSGRSYEQYF
TGTGCCAGCTCACCACCGTTTTTTTCAGGCCGGTCCTACGAGCAGTACTTC
>TRBJ2-5|.|TRBV4-2|.
CASSQEAGTPQETQYF
TGTGCCAGCAGCCAAGAAGCCGGGACACCCCAAGAGACCCAGTACTTC
>TRBJ2-5|.|TRBV7-2|.
CASSFSRETQYF
TGTGCCAGCAGCTTCTCACGGGAGACCCAGTACTTC